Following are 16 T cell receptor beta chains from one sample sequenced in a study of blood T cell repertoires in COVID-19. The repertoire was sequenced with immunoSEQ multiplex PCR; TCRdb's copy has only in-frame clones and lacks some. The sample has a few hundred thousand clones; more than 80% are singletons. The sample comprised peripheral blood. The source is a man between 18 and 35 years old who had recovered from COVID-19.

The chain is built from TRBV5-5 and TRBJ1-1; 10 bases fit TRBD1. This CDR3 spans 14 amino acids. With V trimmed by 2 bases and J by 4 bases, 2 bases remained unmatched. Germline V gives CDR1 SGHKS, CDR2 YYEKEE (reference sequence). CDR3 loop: CASSFGQGGTEAFF. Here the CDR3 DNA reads TGTGCCAGCAGCTTCGGACAGGGGGGCACTGAAGCTTTCTTT.

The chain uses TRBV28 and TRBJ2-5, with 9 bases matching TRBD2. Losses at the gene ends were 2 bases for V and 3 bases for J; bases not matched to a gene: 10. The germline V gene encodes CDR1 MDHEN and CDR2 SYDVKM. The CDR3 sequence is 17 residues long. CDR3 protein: CASSLVGGGLAKETQYF. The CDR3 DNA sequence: TGTGCCAGCAGTTTAGTAGGAGGGGGACTAGCCAAAGAGACCCAGTACTTC.

The CDR3 bases are TGTGCCAGCAGCCAGCTAATCCTTGACGGACAGGGCGATGGCTACACCTTC. This sequence encodes CASSQLILDGQGDGYTF. The chain has TRBV4-2 and TRBJ1-2, with 8 positions matching TRBD1. Germline V gene sequence: CDR1 LGHNA, CDR2 YNFKEQ. V dropped 3 bases and J dropped 6; count of bases not matched to a gene: 15. The CDR3 runs to 17 residues.

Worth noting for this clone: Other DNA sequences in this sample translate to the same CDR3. The CDR3 nucleotides read TGTGCCAGCAGTTTAGCGGGGGGAGCCTACGAGCAGTACTTC. Amino acid sequence: CASSLAGGAYEQYF. The V call is TRBV27, the J call TRBJ2-7; 8 bases line up with TRBD2. The V and J ends lost 2 bases and 2 bases, in that order; junction bases with no gene match: 2. Germline V lookup: CDR1 MNHEY, CDR2 SMNVEV (reference sequence). The CDR3 extends over 14 amino acids.

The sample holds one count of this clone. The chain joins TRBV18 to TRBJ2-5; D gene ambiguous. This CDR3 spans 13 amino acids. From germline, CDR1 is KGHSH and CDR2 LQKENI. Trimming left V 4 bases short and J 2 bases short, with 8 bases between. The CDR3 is CASSLDIQETQYF. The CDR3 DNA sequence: TGTGCCAGCTCACTCGACATACAAGAGACCCAGTACTTC.

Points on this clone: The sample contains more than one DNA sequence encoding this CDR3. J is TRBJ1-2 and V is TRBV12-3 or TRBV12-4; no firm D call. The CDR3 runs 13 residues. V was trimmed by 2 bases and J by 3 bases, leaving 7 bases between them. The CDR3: CASSLSRDYGYTF. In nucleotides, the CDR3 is TGTGCCAGCAGTTTATCCCGCGACTATGGCTACACCTTC.

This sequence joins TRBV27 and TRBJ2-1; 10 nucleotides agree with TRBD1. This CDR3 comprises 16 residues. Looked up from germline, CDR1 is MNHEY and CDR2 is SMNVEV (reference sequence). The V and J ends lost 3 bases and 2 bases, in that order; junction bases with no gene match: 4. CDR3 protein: CASSFGGTGAYNEQFF. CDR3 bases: TGTGCCAGCAGTTTCGGGGGGACAGGGGCCTACAATGAGCAGTTCTTC.

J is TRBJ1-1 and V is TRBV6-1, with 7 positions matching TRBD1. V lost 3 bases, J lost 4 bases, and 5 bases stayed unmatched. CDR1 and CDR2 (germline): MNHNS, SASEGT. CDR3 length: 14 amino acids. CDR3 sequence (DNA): TGTGCCAGCAGTGAGACAGGGTTCAGCACTGAAGCTTTCTTT. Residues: CASSETGFSTEAFF.

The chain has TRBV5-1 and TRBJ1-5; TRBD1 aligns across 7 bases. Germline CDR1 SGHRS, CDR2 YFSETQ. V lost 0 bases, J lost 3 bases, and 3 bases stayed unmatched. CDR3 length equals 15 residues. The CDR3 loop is CASSLGGTDNQPQHF. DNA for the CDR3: TGCGCCAGCAGCTTGGGCGGGACAGACAATCAGCCCCAGCATTTT.

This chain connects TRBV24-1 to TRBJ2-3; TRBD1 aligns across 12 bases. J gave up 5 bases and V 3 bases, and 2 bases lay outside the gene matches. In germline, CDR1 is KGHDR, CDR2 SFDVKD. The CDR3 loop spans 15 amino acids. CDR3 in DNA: TGTGCCACCAGTGATGGGGACAGGGGGCGAGATACGCAGTATTTT. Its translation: CATSDGDRGRDTQYF.

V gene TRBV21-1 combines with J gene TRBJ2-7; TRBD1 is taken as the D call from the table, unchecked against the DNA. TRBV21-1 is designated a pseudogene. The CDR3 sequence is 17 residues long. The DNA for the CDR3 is TGTGCCAGCAGCCTTATCTTGACAGAAAGCAGAAACTACGAGCAGTACTTC. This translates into CASSLILTESRNYEQYF.

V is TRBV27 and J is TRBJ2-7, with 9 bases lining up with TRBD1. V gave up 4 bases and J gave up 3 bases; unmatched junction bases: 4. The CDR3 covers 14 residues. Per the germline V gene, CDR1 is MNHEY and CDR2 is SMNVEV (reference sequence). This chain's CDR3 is CASSWGQGNYEQYF. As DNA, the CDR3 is TGTGCCAGCAGTTGGGGACAGGGAAACTACGAGCAGTACTTC.

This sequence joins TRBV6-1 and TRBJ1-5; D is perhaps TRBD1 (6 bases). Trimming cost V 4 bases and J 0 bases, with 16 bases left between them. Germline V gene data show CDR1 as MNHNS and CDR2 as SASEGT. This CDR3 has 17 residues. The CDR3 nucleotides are TGTGCCAGCAGTGTAAACAGGGAGCCCCATAGCAATCAGCCCCAGCATTTT. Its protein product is CASSVNREPHSNQPQHF.

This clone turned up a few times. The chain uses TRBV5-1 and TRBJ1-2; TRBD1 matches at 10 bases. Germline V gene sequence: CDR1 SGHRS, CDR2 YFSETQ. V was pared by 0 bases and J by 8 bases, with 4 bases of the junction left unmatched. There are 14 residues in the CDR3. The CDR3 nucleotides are TGCGCCAGCAGCTTGGAGGGGACAGGGGACGGCTACACCTTC. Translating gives CASSLEGTGDGYTF.

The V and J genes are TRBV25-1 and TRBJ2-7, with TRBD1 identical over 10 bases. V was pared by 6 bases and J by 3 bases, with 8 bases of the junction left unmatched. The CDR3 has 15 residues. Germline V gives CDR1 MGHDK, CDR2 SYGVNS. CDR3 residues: CASSALTGGIYEQYF. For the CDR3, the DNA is TGTGCCAGCAGCGCCTTGACAGGGGGCATCTACGAGCAGTACTTC.

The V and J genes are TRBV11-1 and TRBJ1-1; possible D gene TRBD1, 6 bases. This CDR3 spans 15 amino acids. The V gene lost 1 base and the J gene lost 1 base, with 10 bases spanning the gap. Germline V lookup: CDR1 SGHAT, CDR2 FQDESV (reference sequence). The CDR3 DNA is TGTGCCAGCAGCTTAGTAGGGGGTCCGAACACTGAAGCTTTCTTT. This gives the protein CASSLVGGPNTEAFF.